This paragraph reports one T cell receptor beta chain. Its specificity is not known. With UMI labels, 5' RACE was used to prepare the TRB cDNA libraries. TCRdb reprocessed the 5' RACE reads and keeps a single row for each CDR3 protein, giving no DNA. There are 60,000 to 65,000 distinct CDR3 sequences in the sample, with 4.8% held by the top ten. The sample comes from a study of CXCR3-negative and CXCR3-positive naive CD8 T cells. Study conclusions and caveats: Hydrophobicity was higher for TRB CDR3s found in CXCR3-positive naive cells than in CXCR3-negative naive cells.

CDR1 and CDR2 from the germline V gene are SEHNR and FQNEAQ (reference sequence). The length of the CDR3 is 11 residues. The sample was naive CXCR3+ CD8+ T cells from blood. Subset denoted: CD45RO-CCR7+CD27+CD95- naive CD8+ T cells expressing CXCR3 (TNR3+). The chain has TRBV7-9 and TRBJ2-1. This receptor was taken from a human donor in good health. Some clones in this sample may be carry-over from other donors' samples. The CDR3: CASSPYNEQFF.